This TCR beta chain emerged from a study of human T cells and chemical hapten exposure. Per the germline V gene, CDR1 is MNHEY and CDR2 is SVGAGI. Trimming took off 7 bases at V and 10 bases at J, with 10 bases between the two ends. The CDR3 spans 10 residues. Indicated time point: pre-sensitization, week 0. Regarding treatment: therapeutic diphenylcyclopropenone sensitization with weekly scalp DPC. TCRdb recomputed calls from the RACE reads with MiXCR, one row per CDR3 protein. Of around 300,000 distinct CDR3 sequences listed, 7.5% to 8% are singletons. The sample here was whole blood, taken in connection with sensitization to the hapten diphenylcyclopropenone (DPC). The chain combines TRBV6-5 with TRBJ1-1; maybe TRBD1 (6 bases). This TCR was recovered from a man between 18 and 35 years old with alopecia areata. Some clones in this sample may be carry-over from other donors' samples. The CDR3 spells CASIQGRAFF. As DNA, the CDR3 is TGTGCCAGCATCCAGGGGAGAGCTTTCTTT.